This T cell receptor (beta chain) was documented in a study of a mutant IDH1 vaccine in newly diagnosed glioma. Whole-study context: Patients, over weeks 1, 3, 5, 7, 11, 15, 19 and 23, received a total of eight vaccinations. Treated patients comprised 62.5% males and about 38% females, mean age about 40 years.

Time point defined: week 11, during vaccination. In every dose of vaccine, 300 ug of mutant IDH1 20-mer peptide was given alongside topical imiquimod. Sequencing was performed with immunoSEQ multiplex PCR; in TCRdb, only in-frame clones are kept and a portion is missing. The sample carries some 21,000 clones, roughly 90% recorded once. From germline, CDR1 is MGHRA and CDR2 YSYEKL. The CDR3 sequence is 14 residues long. V was shortened by 4 bases and J by 5 bases, with 14 bases between the two germline ends. A remark on this clone: Antigen: not known.

The sequenced sample was PBMCs, obtained from a glioma patient whose treatment included an IDH1 peptide vaccine. The sequence was obtained from a woman aged 40-49 years with glioma. V usage is TRBV4-1 and J usage is TRBJ2-5, with a weak D call TRBD2 (6 bases). The CDR3 is CASSRQEEGETQYF. Here the CDR3 DNA reads TGCGCCAGCAGCCGGCAAGAGGAGGGGGAGACCCAGTACTTC.